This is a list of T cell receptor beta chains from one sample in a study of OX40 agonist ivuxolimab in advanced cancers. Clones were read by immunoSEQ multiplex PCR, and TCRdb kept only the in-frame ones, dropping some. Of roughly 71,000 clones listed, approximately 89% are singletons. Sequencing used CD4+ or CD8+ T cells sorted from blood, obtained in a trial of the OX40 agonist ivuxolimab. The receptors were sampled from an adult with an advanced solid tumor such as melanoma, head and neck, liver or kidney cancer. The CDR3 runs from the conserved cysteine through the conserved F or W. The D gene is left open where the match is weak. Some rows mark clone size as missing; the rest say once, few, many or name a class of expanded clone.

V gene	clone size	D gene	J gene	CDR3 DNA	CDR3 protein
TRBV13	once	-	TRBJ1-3	TGTGCCAGCAGCGCCGGGACGGGGAGCTCTGGAAACACCATATATTTT	CASSAGTGSSGNTIYF
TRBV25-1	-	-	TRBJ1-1	TGTGCCAGCAGTGTAGGGCCGACAGCGAACACTGAAGCTTTCTTT	CASSVGPTANTEAFF
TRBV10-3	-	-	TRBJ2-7	TGTGCCATCAATGGAGGGTCCTACGAGCAGTACTTC	CAINGGSYEQYF
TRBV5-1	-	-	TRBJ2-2	TGCGCCAGCAGCTTGGCTTCCCAGGGTAACACCGGGGAGCTGTTTTTT	CASSLASQGNTGELFF
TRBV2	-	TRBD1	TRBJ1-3	TGTGCCAGCAGGGGACAGCTTTCTGGAAACACCATATATTTT	CASRGQLSGNTIYF
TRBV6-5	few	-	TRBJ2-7	TGTGCCAGCAGTTATTTGCTTGATGCGGCGCAGTACTTC	CASSYLLDAAQYF
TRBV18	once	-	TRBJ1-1	TGTGCCAGCTCACCAGCTCTTGGGGAGAACACTGAAGCTTTCTTT	CASSPALGENTEAFF
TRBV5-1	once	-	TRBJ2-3	TGCGCCAGCAGCTTGGCTCTCGAGACAGATACGCAGTATTTT	CASSLALETDTQYF
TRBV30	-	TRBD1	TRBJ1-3	TGTGCCTGGAGTGACCCCGGGACAGTTTTAGGTACCATATATTTT	CAWSDPGTVLGTIYF
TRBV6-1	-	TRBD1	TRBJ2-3	TGTGCCTGCAACCAGGGGGACATCACAGATACGCAGTATTTT	CACNQGDITDTQYF
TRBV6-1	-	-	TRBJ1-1	TGTGCCACACAGGGCAAGGGGATGCCTGAAGCTTTCTTT	CATQGKGMPEAFF
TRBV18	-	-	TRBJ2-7	TGTGCCAGCTCACCACCTGTCTCTCAGGGGCGGGACGAGCAGTACTTC	CASSPPVSQGRDEQYF
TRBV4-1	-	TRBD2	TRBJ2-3	TGCGCCAGCAGCCTGGGACTAGCGGGGGGACCTAGCACAGATACGCAGTATTTT	CASSLGLAGGPSTDTQYF
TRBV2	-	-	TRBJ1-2	TGTGCCAGCAGTGAAGAAGCTTTCTATGGCTACACCTTC	CASSEEAFYGYTF
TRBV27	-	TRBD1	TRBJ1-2	TGTGCCAGCAGTTTAACAGGGGGATCAAATGGCTACACCTTC	CASSLTGGSNGYTF
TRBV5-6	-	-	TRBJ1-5	TGTGCCAGCAGCGGGTCCGGGACGGGCAATCAGCCCCAGCATTTT	CASSGSGTGNQPQHF
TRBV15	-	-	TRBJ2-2	TGTGCCACCAGCAGAGGAAAGGGGTTTGGGGAGCTGTTTTTT	CATSRGKGFGELFF
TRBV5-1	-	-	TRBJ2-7	TGCGCCAGCAGCTATGCCCCGGGGGAATACGAGCAGTACTTC	CASSYAPGEYEQYF
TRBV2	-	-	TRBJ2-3	TGTGCCAGCAAGTCGGACCCTAGCACAGATACGCAGTATTTT	CASKSDPSTDTQYF
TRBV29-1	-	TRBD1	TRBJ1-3	TGCAGCATCCGTGGGACAGGGGATGGAAACACCATATATTTT	CSIRGTGDGNTIYF